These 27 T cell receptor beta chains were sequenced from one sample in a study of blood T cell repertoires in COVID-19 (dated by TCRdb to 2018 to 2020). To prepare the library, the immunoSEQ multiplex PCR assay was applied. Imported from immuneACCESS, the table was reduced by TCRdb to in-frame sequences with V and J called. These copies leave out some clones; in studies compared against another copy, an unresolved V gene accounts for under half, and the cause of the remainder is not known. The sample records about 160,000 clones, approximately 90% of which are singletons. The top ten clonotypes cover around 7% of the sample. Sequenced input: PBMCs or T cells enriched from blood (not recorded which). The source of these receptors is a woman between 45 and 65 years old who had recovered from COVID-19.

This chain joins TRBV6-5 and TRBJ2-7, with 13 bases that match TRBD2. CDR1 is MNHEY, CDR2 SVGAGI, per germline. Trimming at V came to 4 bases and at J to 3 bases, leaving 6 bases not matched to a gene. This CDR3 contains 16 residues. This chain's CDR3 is CASSSPGLAGYYEQYF. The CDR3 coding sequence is TGTGCCAGCAGTTCTCCGGGACTAGCGGGGTACTACGAGCAGTACTTC.

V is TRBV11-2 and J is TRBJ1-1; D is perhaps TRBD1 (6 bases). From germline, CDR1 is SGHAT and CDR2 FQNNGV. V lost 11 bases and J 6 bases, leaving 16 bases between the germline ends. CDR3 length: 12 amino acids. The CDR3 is CACQGRGAEAFF. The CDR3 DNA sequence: TGTGCCTGCCAGGGGCGGGGGGCTGAAGCTTTCTTT.

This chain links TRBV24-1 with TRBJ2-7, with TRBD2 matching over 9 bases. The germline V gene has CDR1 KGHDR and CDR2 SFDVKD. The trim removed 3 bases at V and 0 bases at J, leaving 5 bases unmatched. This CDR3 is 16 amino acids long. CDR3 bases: TGTGCCACCAGTGATGCTAGCGGGGCCGGCTCCTACGAGCAGTACTTC. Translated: CATSDASGAGSYEQYF.

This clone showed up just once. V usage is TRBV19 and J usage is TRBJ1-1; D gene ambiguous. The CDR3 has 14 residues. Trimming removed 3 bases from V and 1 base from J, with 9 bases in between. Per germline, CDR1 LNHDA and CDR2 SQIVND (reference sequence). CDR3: CASSMSGTNTEAFF. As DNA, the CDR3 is TGTGCCAGTAGTATGTCAGGAACGAACACTGAAGCTTTCTTT.

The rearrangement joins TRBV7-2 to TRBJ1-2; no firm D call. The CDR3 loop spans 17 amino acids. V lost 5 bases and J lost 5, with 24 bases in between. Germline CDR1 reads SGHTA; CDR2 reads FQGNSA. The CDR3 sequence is CASSPQVGPGIKYGYTF. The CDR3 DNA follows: TGTGCCAGCAGCCCCCAAGTAGGACCCGGGATTAAGTATGGCTACACCTTC.

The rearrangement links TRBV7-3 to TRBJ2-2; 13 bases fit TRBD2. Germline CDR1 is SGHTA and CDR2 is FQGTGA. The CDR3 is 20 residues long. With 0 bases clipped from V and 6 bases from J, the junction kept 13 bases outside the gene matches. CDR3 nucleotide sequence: TGTGCCAGCAGCTTAACGTTACTAGCGGGGGGGCTAAGATCACCCGGGGAGCTGTTTTTT. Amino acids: CASSLTLLAGGLRSPGELFF.

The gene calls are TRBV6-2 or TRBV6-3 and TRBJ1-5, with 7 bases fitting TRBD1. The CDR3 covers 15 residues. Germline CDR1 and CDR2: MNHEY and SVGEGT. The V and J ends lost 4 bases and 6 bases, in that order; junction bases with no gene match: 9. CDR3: CASSWDRVKAQPQHF. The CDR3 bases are TGTGCCAGCAGTTGGGACAGAGTAAAAGCTCAGCCCCAGCATTTT.

CDR3 sequence (DNA): TGTGCCAGCAGTTTAGCCCGACAGGGGGCGGGTTATGGCTACACCTTC. Translating gives CASSLARQGAGYGYTF. The rearrangement uses TRBV27 and TRBJ1-2; 10 bases are a match to TRBD1. The CDR3 extends over 16 amino acids. The germline gives CDR1 MNHEY, CDR2 SMNVEV (reference sequence). After removal of 2 bases from V and 5 bases from J, the junction contained 8 bases not matched to a gene.

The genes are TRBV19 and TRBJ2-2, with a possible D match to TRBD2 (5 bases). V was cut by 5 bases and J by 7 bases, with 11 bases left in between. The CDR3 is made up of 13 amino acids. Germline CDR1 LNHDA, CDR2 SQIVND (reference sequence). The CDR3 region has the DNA TGTGCCAGTAGTTCGGGGTCAAACGGGGAGCTGTTTTTT. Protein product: CASSSGSNGELFF. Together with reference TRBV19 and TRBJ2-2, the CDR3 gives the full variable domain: DGGITQSPKYLFRKEGQNVTLSCEQNLNHDAMYWYRQDPGQGLRLIYYSQIVNDFQKGDIAEGYSVSREKKESFPLTVTSAQKNPTAFYLCASSSGSNGELFFGEGSRLTVL.

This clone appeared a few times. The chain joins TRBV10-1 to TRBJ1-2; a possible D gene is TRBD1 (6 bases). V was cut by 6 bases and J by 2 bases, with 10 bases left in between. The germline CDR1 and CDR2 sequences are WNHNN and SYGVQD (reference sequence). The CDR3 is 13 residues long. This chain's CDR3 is CASRRQVNYGYTF. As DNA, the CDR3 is TGCGCCAGCAGGAGACAGGTGAACTATGGCTACACCTTC.

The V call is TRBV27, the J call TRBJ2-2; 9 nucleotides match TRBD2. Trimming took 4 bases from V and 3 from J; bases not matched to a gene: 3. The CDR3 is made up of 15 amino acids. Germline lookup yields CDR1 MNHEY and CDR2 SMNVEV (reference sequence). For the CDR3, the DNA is TGTGCCAGCAGTTGGGCGGGGGGGCACACCGGGGAGCTGTTTTTT. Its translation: CASSWAGGHTGELFF.

Here the CDR3 DNA reads TGTGCCAGCAGTGCCAACGCCTGGACAGGGTATGATCAGCCCCAGCATTTT. It codes for CASSANAWTGYDQPQHF. The V and J genes are TRBV27 and TRBJ1-5; 8 bases are a match to TRBD1. The CDR3 has 17 residues. With V trimmed by 5 bases and J by 5 bases, 14 bases remained unmatched. Per germline, CDR1 MNHEY and CDR2 SMNVEV (reference sequence).

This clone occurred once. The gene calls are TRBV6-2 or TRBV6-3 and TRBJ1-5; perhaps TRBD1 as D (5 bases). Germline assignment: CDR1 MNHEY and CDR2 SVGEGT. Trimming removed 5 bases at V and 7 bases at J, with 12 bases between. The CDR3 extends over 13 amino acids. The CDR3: CASSRRGDQPQHF. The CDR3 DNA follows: TGTGCCAGCAGTAGACGGGGGGACCAGCCCCAGCATTTT.

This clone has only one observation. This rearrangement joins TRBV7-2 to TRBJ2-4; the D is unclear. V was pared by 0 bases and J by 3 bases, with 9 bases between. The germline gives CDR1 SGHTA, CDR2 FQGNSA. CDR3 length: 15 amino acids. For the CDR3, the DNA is TGTGCCAGCAGCTTAGCGCTCGCGGTCAAAAACATTCAGTACTTC. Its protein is CASSLALAVKNIQYF.

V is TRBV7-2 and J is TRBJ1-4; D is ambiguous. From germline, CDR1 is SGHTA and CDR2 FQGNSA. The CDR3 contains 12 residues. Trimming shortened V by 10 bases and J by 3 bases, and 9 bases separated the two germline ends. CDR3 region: CATGKPNEKLFF. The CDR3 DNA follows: TGTGCCACCGGGAAGCCTAATGAAAAACTGTTTTTT.

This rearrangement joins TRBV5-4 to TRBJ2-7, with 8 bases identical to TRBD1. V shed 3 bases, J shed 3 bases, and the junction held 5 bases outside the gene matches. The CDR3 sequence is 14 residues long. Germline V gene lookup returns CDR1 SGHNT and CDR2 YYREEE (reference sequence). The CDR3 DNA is TGTGCCAGCAGCTCCCCCGGACAGGGCTACGAGCAGTACTTC. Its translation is CASSSPGQGYEQYF.

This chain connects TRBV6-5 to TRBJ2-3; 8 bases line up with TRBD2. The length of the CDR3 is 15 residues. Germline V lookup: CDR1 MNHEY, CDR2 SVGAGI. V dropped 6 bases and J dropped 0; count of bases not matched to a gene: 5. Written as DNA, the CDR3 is TGTGCCAGCAGGAGCGGGGGAGATAGCACAGATACGCAGTATTTT. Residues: CASRSGGDSTDTQYF.

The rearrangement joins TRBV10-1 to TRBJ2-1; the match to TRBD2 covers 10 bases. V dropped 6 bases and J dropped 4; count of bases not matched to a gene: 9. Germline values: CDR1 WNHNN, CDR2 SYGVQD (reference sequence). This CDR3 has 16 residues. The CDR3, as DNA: TGCGCCAGCAGCAAACCTGTAGCGGGGGGTTACAATGAGCAGTTCTTC. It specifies CASSKPVAGGYNEQFF.

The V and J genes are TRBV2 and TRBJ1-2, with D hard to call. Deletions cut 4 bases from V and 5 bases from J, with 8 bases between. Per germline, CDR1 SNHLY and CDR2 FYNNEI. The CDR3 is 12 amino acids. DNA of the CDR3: TGTGCCAGCAGTGCACGGGGTTATGGCTACACCTTC. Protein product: CASSARGYGYTF.

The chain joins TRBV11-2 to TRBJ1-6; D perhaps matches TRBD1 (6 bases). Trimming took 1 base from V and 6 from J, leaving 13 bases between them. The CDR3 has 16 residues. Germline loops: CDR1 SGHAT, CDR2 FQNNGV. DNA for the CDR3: TGTGCCAGCAGCTTAGGCGGACAGAGCGTTAATTCACCCCTCCACTTT. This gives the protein CASSLGGQSVNSPLHF.

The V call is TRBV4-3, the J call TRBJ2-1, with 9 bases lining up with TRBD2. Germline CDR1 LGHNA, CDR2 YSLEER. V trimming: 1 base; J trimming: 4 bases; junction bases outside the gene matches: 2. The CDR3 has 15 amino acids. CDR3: CASSQVSGGYNEQFF. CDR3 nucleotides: TGCGCCAGCAGCCAAGTTAGCGGGGGATACAATGAGCAGTTCTTC.

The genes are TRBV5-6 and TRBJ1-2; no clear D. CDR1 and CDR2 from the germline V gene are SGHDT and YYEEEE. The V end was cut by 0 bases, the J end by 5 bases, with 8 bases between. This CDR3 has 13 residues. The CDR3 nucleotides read TGTGCCAGCAGCTTGGGCCGGGGATATGGCTACACCTTC. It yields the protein CASSLGRGYGYTF.

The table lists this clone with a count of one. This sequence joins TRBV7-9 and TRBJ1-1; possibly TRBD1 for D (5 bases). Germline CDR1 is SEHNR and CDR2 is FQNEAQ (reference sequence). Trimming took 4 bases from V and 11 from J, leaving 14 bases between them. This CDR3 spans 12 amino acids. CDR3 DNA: TGTGCCAGCAGCTCGAGAGACAGTCTTGCTTTCTTT. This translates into CASSSRDSLAFF. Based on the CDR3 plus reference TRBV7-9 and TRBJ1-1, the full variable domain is DTGVSQNPRHKITKRGQNVTFRCDPISEHNRLYWYRQTLGQGPEFLTYFQNEAQLEKSRLLSDRFSAERPKGSFSTLEIQRTEQGDSAMYLCASSSRDSLAFFGQGTRLTVV.

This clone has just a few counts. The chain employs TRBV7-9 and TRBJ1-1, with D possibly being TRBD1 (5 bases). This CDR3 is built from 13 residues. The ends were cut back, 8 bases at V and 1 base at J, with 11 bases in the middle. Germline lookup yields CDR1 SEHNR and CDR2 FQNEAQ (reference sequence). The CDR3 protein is CASSGGWNTEAFF. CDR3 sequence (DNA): TGTGCCAGCTCGGGGGGTTGGAACACTGAAGCTTTCTTT. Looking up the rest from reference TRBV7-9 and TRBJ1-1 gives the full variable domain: DTGVSQNPRHKITKRGQNVTFRCDPISEHNRLYWYRQTLGQGPEFLTYFQNEAQLEKSRLLSDRFSAERPKGSFSTLEIQRTEQGDSAMYLCASSGGWNTEAFFGQGTRLTVV.

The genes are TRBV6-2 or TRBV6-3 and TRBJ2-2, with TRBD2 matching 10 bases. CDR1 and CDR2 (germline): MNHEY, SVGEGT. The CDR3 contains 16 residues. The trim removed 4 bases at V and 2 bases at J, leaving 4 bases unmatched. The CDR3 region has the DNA TGTGCCAGCAGTTCTAGCGGGGGCCCAAACACCGGGGAGCTGTTTTTT. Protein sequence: CASSSSGGPNTGELFF.

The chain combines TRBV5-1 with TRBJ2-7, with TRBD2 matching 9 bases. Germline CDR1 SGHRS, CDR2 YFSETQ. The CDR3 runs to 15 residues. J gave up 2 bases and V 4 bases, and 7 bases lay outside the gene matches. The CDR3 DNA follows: TGCGCCAGCAGCCCGAAGCGGGGGGAAGCCTACGAGCAGTACTTC. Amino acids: CASSPKRGEAYEQYF.

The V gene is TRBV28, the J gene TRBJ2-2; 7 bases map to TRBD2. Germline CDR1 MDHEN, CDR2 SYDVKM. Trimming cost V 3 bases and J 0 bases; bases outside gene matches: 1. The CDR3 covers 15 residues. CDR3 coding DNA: TGTGCCAGCAGTTTTGGGGGGGCGAACACCGGGGAGCTGTTTTTT. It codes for CASSFGGANTGELFF.